This TCR beta chain derives from a study of cytomegalovirus exposure and HLA in healthy donors. This CDR3 contains 15 residues. CDR1 SQVTM and CDR2 ANQGSEA come from the germline V gene. Trimming cost V 4 bases and J 1 base; bases outside gene matches: 8. The primer mix had 60 Vbeta and 13 Jbeta primers. Using immunoSEQ multiplex PCR, the repertoire was profiled, and TCRdb retains in-frame clones only, with some absent. This table holds approximately 140,000 clones, around 78% found once. Input material: PBMCs. This chain connects TRBV29-1 to TRBJ2-5; 8 bases agree with TRBD1. This TCR was sampled from a woman between 18 and 29 years old in good health and CMV-seronegative. The CDR3 DNA reads as TGCAGCGTTGTTCTAGGACAGGGCAGCCAAGAGACCCAGTACTTC. It codes for CSVVLGQGSQETQYF.